The 15 T cell receptor beta chains below all came from one sample that was sequenced in a study of blood T cells in healthy people across ages. Sample-barcoded 5' priming and a J-beta primer mix drove a second PCR of roughly 7 to 11 cycles. TCRdb reprocessed the 5' RACE reads via MiXCR and lists one record per CDR3 protein. The sample lists about 680,000 distinct CDR3 sequences; roughly 49% were seen once. The source material was blood. The origin of the receptors is a woman aged 60-75 years in good health.

The J gene is TRBJ2-3, the V gene TRBV7-2; no clear D. Between the trimmed V and J ends, which lost 0 bases and 3 bases, there was a span of 7 bases. The CDR3 runs to 14 residues. The V gene's germline CDR1 is SGHTA and CDR2 FQGNSA. The CDR3 coding sequence is TGTGCCAGCAGCTTAGCGGCCCGGACAGATACGCAGTATTTT. Amino acid sequence: CASSLAARTDTQYF.

This chain uses TRBV28 with TRBJ2-1; D call uncertain. The CDR3 runs to 16 residues. The V and J ends lost 8 bases and 0 bases respectively, with 17 bases between them. The germline V gene has CDR1 MDHEN and CDR2 SYDVKM. The CDR3, as DNA: TGTGCCAGCCGCACGAAGGACGGCCGCTCCTACAATGAGCAGTTCTTC. This translates into CASRTKDGRSYNEQFF.

The rearrangement uses TRBV28 and TRBJ2-1, with TRBD2 matching over 11 bases. The CDR3 contains 15 residues. Germline V gene sequence: CDR1 MDHEN, CDR2 SYDVKM. Trimming at V came to 5 bases and at J to 8 bases, leaving 8 bases not matched to a gene. CDR3 in amino acids: CASSNSGRARDEQFF. The CDR3 DNA is TGTGCCAGCAGTAATAGCGGGAGGGCCAGGGATGAGCAGTTCTTC.

The V and J genes are TRBV7-3 and TRBJ2-3, with TRBD2 matching 8 bases. This CDR3 has 14 amino acids. Unmatched junction bases numbered 7, after V lost 5 bases and J lost 6 bases. Germline V gene lookup returns CDR1 SGHTA and CDR2 FQGTGA. The CDR3 spells CASSALGGRDTQYF. CDR3 DNA: TGTGCCAGCAGCGCCTTAGGCGGGAGGGATACGCAGTATTTT.

This sequence joins TRBV18 and TRBJ2-6; possible D gene TRBD2, 6 bases. CDR1 is KGHSH, CDR2 LQKENI, per germline. Trimming pared 4 bases from V and 1 base from J, leaving 20 bases between. The CDR3 runs 19 residues. The DNA for the CDR3 is TGTGCCAGCTCACTGGTTCCGCCGGGGGTTGCGTCTGGGGCCAACGTCCTGACTTTC. This sequence encodes CASSLVPPGVASGANVLTF.

V gene TRBV28 combines with J gene TRBJ1-5; D not resolved. The length of the CDR3 is 12 residues. V gave up 3 bases and J gave up 5 bases, with 5 bases separating them. Per the germline V gene, CDR1 is MDHEN and CDR2 is SYDVKM. CDR3 sequence (DNA): TGTGCCAGCAGTTTCACCCATCAGCCCCAGCATTTT. Amino acid sequence: CASSFTHQPQHF.

The V call is TRBV11-2, the J call TRBJ2-5, with D tentatively TRBD2 (6 bases). CDR3 size: 16 residues. Trimming stripped 4 bases from V and 5 bases from J, with 20 bases between. Germline V lookup: CDR1 SGHAT, CDR2 FQNNGV. The CDR3 loop reads CASSSMDFGGPETQYF. CDR3 coding DNA: TGTGCCAGCAGCTCCATGGACTTCGGAGGGCCGGAGACCCAGTACTTC. Combining the CDR3 with reference TRBV11-2 and TRBJ2-5 gives the whole variable domain EAGVAQSPRYKIIEKRQSVAFWCNPISGHATLYWYQQILGQGPKLLIQFQNNGVVDDSQLPKDRFSAERLKGVDSTLKIQPAKLEDSAVYLCASSSMDFGGPETQYFGPGTRLLVL.

The chain joins TRBV24-1 to TRBJ2-5; 7 nucleotides line up with TRBD2. The CDR3 is 15 residues long. V shed 3 bases, J shed 5 bases, and the junction held 8 bases outside the gene matches. The germline gives CDR1 KGHDR, CDR2 SFDVKD. The CDR3 DNA sequence: TGTGCCACCAGTGATCCTGCCGGAGCGGGGGAGACCCAGTACTTC. Protein product: CATSDPAGAGETQYF.

This sequence joins TRBV20-1 and TRBJ2-7; D is ambiguous. The length of the CDR3 is 14 residues. V lost 0 bases, J lost 3 bases, and 12 bases lay in between. From germline, CDR1 is DFQATT and CDR2 SNEGSKA (reference sequence). In DNA, the CDR3 is TGCAGTGCTAGAGATCATGGACCGAACTACGAGCAGTACTTC. Protein sequence: CSARDHGPNYEQYF.

This clonotype has at least ten counts. V gene TRBV18 combines with J gene TRBJ2-7; a weak D match, TRBD1 (6 bases). Germline values: CDR1 KGHSH, CDR2 LQKENI. The CDR3 has 15 residues. With 5 bases removed from V and 3 bases from J, the gap between germline ends came to 17 bases. The CDR3 DNA sequence: TGTGCCAGCTCAGAGCATCGGGACACCCTCTACGAGCAGTACTTC. It translates to CASSEHRDTLYEQYF.

The CDR3, as DNA: TGCAGTGCTGGGGTCGATTGGAATTACAATGAGCAGTTCTTC. Translated, it gives CSAGVDWNYNEQFF. V and J are TRBV20-1 and TRBJ2-1; no firm D call. The CDR3 totals 14 residues. Trimming pared 5 bases from V and 4 bases from J, leaving 15 bases between. Germline CDR1 is DFQATT and CDR2 is SNEGSKA (reference sequence).

The gene calls are TRBV27 and TRBJ2-5, with 10 bases fitting TRBD1. TRBJ2-7 matches the DNA end more closely, so the J call is doubtful. CDR3 length: 12 amino acids. The germline V gene has CDR1 MNHEY and CDR2 SMNVEV (reference sequence). The CDR3 protein is CAIPGQGYEQYF. CDR3 coding DNA: TGTGCCATCCCGGGACAGGGGTACGAGCAGTACTTC.

This clonotype has just a few counts. The chain recombines TRBV11-2 with TRBJ2-1; perhaps TRBD2 as D (6 bases). V was shortened by 2 bases and J by 5 bases, with 19 bases between the two germline ends. The CDR3 is 17 residues long. The germline V gene has CDR1 SGHAT and CDR2 FQNNGV. The CDR3 loop is CASSLRGGGGTDNEQFF. As DNA, the CDR3 is TGTGCCAGCAGCTTAAGGGGCGGAGGCGGGACCGACAATGAGCAGTTCTTC.

The CDR3 region has the DNA TGTGCCAGCAGCGCATCCACGGGAGCTGGTCCGCAGTATTTT. As protein: CASSASTGAGPQYF. V gene TRBV9 combines with J gene TRBJ2-3, with a tentative D call TRBD2 (6 bases). The germline CDR1 and CDR2 sequences are SGDLS and YYNGEE. V was shortened by 3 bases and J by 10 bases, with 18 bases between the two germline ends. This CDR3 has 14 residues.

There are a few counts of this clonotype. This chain uses TRBV12-3 or TRBV12-4 with TRBJ2-3; a weak D match, TRBD2 (5 bases). CDR3 length: 16 residues. Trimming cost V 7 bases and J 0 bases, with 17 bases left between them. CDR3 in DNA: TGTGCCAGCACCCCTCGGGGAGCGGCTAGCACAGATACGCAGTATTTT. It codes for CASTPRGAASTDTQYF.